This T cell receptor beta chain originates from a study of CD4 T cells in relation to SARS-CoV-2 and coronaviruses (dated by TCRdb to 2020 to 2023). As for the study more broadly: The ViraFEST assay cultured PBMCs with antigen for under 11 days, then sequenced TCR beta CDR3s to find antigen-specific clonal expansions. Shared crossreactive spike epitopes were mapped to their HLA restriction using patient-derived lymphoblastoid cell lines. The roughly 12 convalescent patients included 8 males and 4 females; two subjects were Hispanic. At the level of individual TCR clonotypes, the study measured memory CD4+ T cell crossreactivity between SARS-CoV-2 spike protein and common cold coronavirus spike proteins. Across all 12 patients in the convalescent cohort, the median age was around 40 years, with a range of about 20 to 80 years. A different TCR-beta assay, based on Illumina, was used to sequence expansion assays from other donors in the study. The Adaptive Biotechnologies TCR-sequencing kit was used for samples from a few pre-COVID donors and for the naive versus memory experiments, whereas the other data were Illumina-based.

Regarding this clone: The clone's antigen remains unknown. It has no much larger one-base neighbor in the sample; base qualities were not kept.

CEF-cultured naive and memory CD4+ T cell DNA received survey-level immunoSEQ TCR-beta sequencing. The original methods were these. During preprocessing, nonproductive sequences were discarded, as were any CDR3s that did not begin with C, did not end with F or W, or were shorter than 7 amino acids. Antigen-specific clonotypes were called with the MANAFEST web app on the basis of expansion relative to the reference and to other culture wells. To be counted as positive, a clone had to show significant expansion compared with the reference culture, at an FDR below 0.05, in 2 of 3 replicate wells. To be called positive, a clone also had to show significant expansion compared with every other tandem well and an odds ratio greater than 5. Cultured and uncultured naive and memory CD4+ repertoires were searched for previously identified spike- and CEF-reactive CDR3s. After three terminal residues were trimmed from each end, CDR3 homology was quantified as pairwise Levenshtein distance using the stringdist R package. TCRdb re-hosts the immuneACCESS table, in-frame sequences only. Its copies lack some clones; in the studies checked, an unresolved V gene accounts for under half of them, and the cause for the rest is not known. V, J and clone size were drawn from that table, and D and trimming were deduced from the DNA. The sample records about 37,000 clones, approximately 82% of which are singletons. 3.5% to 5% of the sample is taken by the ten largest.

V loses 4 bases, J loses 7 bases, and the germline ends lie 17 bases apart. The germline V gene specifies MNHNS as CDR1 and SASEGT as CDR2. Reading from cysteine to phenylalanine, the CDR3 counts 16 amino acids. Only the CDR3 portion is preserved as DNA: 48 bases, with reading frame beginning at the first base. Naive and memory CD4+ T cells were separated from cryopreserved PBMCs by CD4 enrichment followed by EasySep naive CD4+ T cell enrichment. For less than twelve days, roughly 100,000 sorted naive or memory CD4+ T cells were cultured together with CEF peptides and T cell-depleted PBMCs at a 1:1 ratio. In general, triplicate replicate wells were used for every peptide culture condition. Ficoll-Paque PLUS gradient centrifugation was used to isolate PBMCs from leukapheresis product or whole blood. The PBMCs went either fresh into the expansion assay or into cryopreservation at -140 degrees C. The QIAamp Micro DNA Kit was used to extract genomic DNA from the CD4+ T cells.

The study at large found these results: No donor contributed both pre-pandemic and post-infection samples, which limited tracing the source of pre-existing responses. Crossreactivity analysis centred on spike protein, so crossreactivity against other viral proteins was not assessed. Small numbers of patients and of tested TCRs limited the study. Significantly weaker SARS-CoV-2-driven expansion was shown by crossreactive clones than by monoreactive clones, consistent with antigenic imprinting. Naive versus memory sequencing indicated the assay detects memory recall responses rather than primary responses primed during culture. Memory CD4+ clonotypes crossrecognizing SARS-CoV-2 and at least one common cold coronavirus spike were found in 55% to 75% of donors.

Material: naive CD4+ T cells from PBMCs, cultured in vitro. Reading the label with the study, this specimen's cell subset or site is: naive CD4+ T cells isolated by negative enrichment. The chain employs TRBV6-1 and TRBJ1-6, with TRBD1 as a weak D call on 6 bases. The TCR was taken from an adult with COVID-19. The CDR3 region has the sequence CASSGTGTSKNSPLHF. Here is the DNA: TGTGCCAGCAGTGGAACTGGGACATCGAAGAATTCACCCCTCCACTTT.